This T cell receptor beta chain was sequenced during a study of blood T cell repertoires in COVID-19. Across the whole study: The samples span acute and convalescent COVID-19 from the United States, Italy and Spain. Sources were T cells, B-cell-depleted T cells, or PBMCs; the material itself was cDNA or gDNA.

Germline CDR1 reads MDHEN; CDR2 reads SYDVKM. V lost 5 bases to trimming and J lost 2 bases; unmatched junction nucleotides: 3. The CDR3 is 13 amino acids. Here immunoSEQ multiplex PCR was the method, and the copy in TCRdb shows in-frame clones only, minus some. The top ten hold around 15% of the sample, which has approximately 140,000 clones, roughly nine tenths seen once. Enrolled during active infection, Seattle patients were then followed longitudinally. The chain has TRBV28 and TRBJ2-7, with 7 bases lining up with TRBD1. This clonotype was obtained from a man between 18 and 29 years old with COVID-19, enrolled during active disease. Sequencing input: peripheral blood. This CDR3 reads CASSRTGPYEQYF. CDR3 sequence (DNA): TGTGCCAGCAGTCGGACAGGCCCCTACGAGCAGTACTTC.